Detailed here is one TCR beta chain. Its antigen is currently unknown. Amplification of TCR beta CDR3 regions was performed using RNA transcripts as template. HTBI primers were the set used in a first-round RT-PCR of the TCR CDR3. MiXCR, run by TCRdb on the multiplex PCR reads, gives a single entry per CDR3 protein. The data contain more than 500,000 distinct CDR3 sequences, 40% to 55% of them singletons. Diagnosing involved the use of clinical symptoms, serum thyroxine and TRAb, thyroid ultrasound and orbital computed tomography. Trimming removed 3 bases at V and 5 bases at J, with 13 bases between. There are 14 residues in the CDR3. Germline V gene lookup returns CDR1 MNHEY and CDR2 SMNVEV (reference sequence). The data originate from a study of T cells in Graves' hyperthyroidism and ophthalmopathy. Findings and limits, study-wide: Among thyroid clonotypes expanded above 0.001, most also appeared in blood. Ophthalmopathy was separated from stable hyperthyroidism by a 13 V-J model. Ophthalmopathy prediction by the model preceded onset by a median 6.5 months.

The J gene is TRBJ2-5, the V gene TRBV27; D not certain. This TCR came from an adult woman with Graves' disease, either hyperthyroidism or ophthalmopathy (not recorded which). The sample comprised peripheral blood or thyroid tissue (not recorded which). The CDR3 DNA sequence: TGTGCCAGCAGTTTGCTGTATTCGGACGAGACCCAGTACTTC. Residues: CASSLLYSDETQYF.